This T cell receptor (beta chain) originates from a study of cytomegalovirus exposure and HLA in healthy donors. Details on this clone: Its matching antigen is unknown.

The primer mix had 60 Vbeta and 13 Jbeta primers. Some clones are missing from TCRdb's copy, which holds only in-frame ones; the method was immunoSEQ multiplex PCR. This repertoire shows roughly 140,000 clones, almost 85% found once; its top ten account for approximately 5.5%. General study points: TCR beta V- and J-gene trimming was later associated with a missense DCLRE1C variant. An analysis done earlier found most TCR beta V segments productive about 87% or about 30% of the time. Among TCR beta chains, those listed as cytomegalovirus-associated numbered fewer than 200. Across all donors, roughly uniform sequencing depth was an assumption of the presence/absence analyses.

This CDR3 contains 12 residues. V gave up 8 bases and J gave up 1 base, with 8 bases separating them. The germline gives CDR1 MDHEN, CDR2 SYDVKM. The TCR was taken from a man in his thirties or forties in good health and CMV-seropositive. Sequencing was done on a sample of PBMCs. V usage is TRBV28 and J usage is TRBJ1-1; unclear D gene. CDR3 amino acids: CASCGPNTEAFF. Written as DNA, the CDR3 is TGTGCCAGCTGCGGGCCGAACACTGAAGCTTTCTTT.